This T cell receptor beta chain came from a study of cytomegalovirus exposure and HLA in healthy donors (dated by TCRdb to 2016 to 2017). Regarding the study in general: An earlier analysis of 550 to 700 of the donors reported about 250 Gb of sequence data and roughly 100 million unique TCR beta sequences from 150 million to 200 million T cells. Roughly 300 gigabases of sequencing data and approximately 85 million unique TCR sequences were included in an early release covering roughly 600 HLA-typed donors. Of the approximately 400 genotyped donors, 65% to 90% fell in the genetic ancestry cluster associated with self-reported Caucasian donors. The study was designed to test whether signatures of past pathogen exposure could be identified by cataloging public T cell receptors. The study profiled the T cell repertoires of around 700 subjects by immunosequencing and related them to cytomegalovirus serostatus. Along with the approximately 700-subject first cohort, a separate validation cohort of 120 different subjects was used. High-throughput TCR immunosequencing, statistical association of individual TCRs with disease status, and machine learning were combined to predict cytomegalovirus infection status. In a later analysis, previously published TCR beta repertoires from 550 to 750 donors were re-analyzed and high-resolution HLA genotyping was added so that TCR occurrence patterns could be studied. Rather than using new phenotypic data, the later analysis identified candidate immune exposures from TCR beta sequences and from how often those sequences occurred across donors. To decide whether each TCR beta V gene segment behaved as functional or pseudogenic, an earlier analysis of 587 of the donors relied on high-throughput TCR beta sequencing. Alongside the repertoire data, information on donor age, sex, ethnicity and CMV serostatus was compiled. A later genetic analysis used genome-wide SNP genotypes for about 65% of the roughly 700 donors, treating that subset as a discovery cohort. Every discovery cohort repertoire had been produced on one sequencing platform. HLA typing included class I and class II loci at four-digit resolution. Typing coverage varied by locus: roughly 629-640 donors for A, B, C, DRB1 and DQB1; more than 500 for DQA1; 606 for DPA1; some 470 for DPB1. About five DR-DQ haplotypes were handled as single units for association and clustering because linkage in the cohort was strong. On average, approximately 250,000 unique TCR beta nucleotide sequences were sequenced per donor among some 430 genotyped donors of the cohort, with roughly 20% of those sequences being non-productive. Overall results and qualifications from the work: Only TCR beta chains were sequenced in this cohort, and the absence of alpha or paired-chain data limited detectable features. A further reported finding was that TCR beta sequences accurately predicted the HLA-A and HLA-B alleles for most subjects in the first cohort. Compared with the 666-donor mean, donors in an Asian-associated ancestry cluster had fewer N-insertions in productive TCRs, according to a later genetic analysis. In vitro tests confirmed that three of the cytomegalovirus-associated TCR beta chains recognize cytomegalovirus antigens. Compared with equally common non-associated chains, HLA-associated TCR beta chains in a later analysis were more clonally expanded and had lower generation probabilities. Presence/absence analyses assumed roughly uniform sequencing depth across donors, an assumption that may not hold. Because some donors lacked HLA typing at each locus, the association tests relied only on the typed subset. A cluster of highly shared sequence variants was judged likely to represent a technical artifact of the sequencing pipeline. The classifier was reported to diagnose cytomegalovirus status with high specificity and sensitivity in both the original cohort and the validation cohort. According to a later analysis, TCR association rates differed among HLA loci, with DRB1 alleles showing the most associated TCRs and HLA-C alleles showing the fewest. Correlated functional status among segregating V segments might reflect linkage disequilibrium, but an unknown experimental factor could not be ruled out. The only immune exposure information available for the cohort was CMV serostatus. According to a later analysis, most CMV-associated TCR beta chains appeared to be HLA-restricted, and the HLA associations seemed to be driven largely by CMV exposure. Specific HLA alleles were associated with 15,000 to 20,000 TCR beta sequences at a false discovery rate of 0.05 in a later analysis. The study gave a list of about 160 TCR beta chains associated with cytomegalovirus. In a later analysis, several top co-occurrence clusters were reported to appear linked to parvovirus B19, influenza, CMV and Epstein-Barr virus. Fewer than 20 rarely observed V segments, including chromosome 9 orphons, were excluded from the earlier analysis of about 610 of the donors because counts were too low. An earlier analysis of approximately 600 of the donors showed that most TCR beta V segments appeared in productive rearrangements either about 90% or about 30% of the time, which broadly matched IMGT annotations. When HLA alleles, especially DR and DQ, strongly co-occurred, TCR associations were difficult to assign to individual alleles. It was suggested by the authors that the approach could potentially be generalized to other disease states and immunological phenotypes. Most TCR sequences were observed very rarely across donors, whereas some public TCRs were present in many individuals. A later genetic analysis associated a missense DCLRE1C variant with V-gene and J-gene trimming of TCR beta chains, and an independent cohort replicated the association.

The cohort consisted of 650 to 700 healthy bone marrow donors. All cohort members were sampled while nominally healthy, although unrecorded immune exposures were likely present. The donor was CMV seronegative and belonged to the group of 320 or so seronegative cohort members. A peripheral blood sample was collected from each donor, and TCR beta sequencing was performed on peripheral blood mononuclear cells. Genomic DNA was extracted from the blood cell samples with the Qiagen DNeasy Blood Extraction Kit. In the case of this clone: It has no known antigen specificity. No base quality information exists; no much larger clone differs at one position.

Library preparation used the immunoSEQ multiplex PCR assay. A mixture of 60 forward primers for TCR Vbeta segments and 13 reverse primers for TCR Jbeta segments was used in the multiplex PCR. The CDR3 region of rearranged TCR beta genes was amplified from genomic DNA with a multiplex PCR assay. Amplified TCR beta libraries were sequenced as 87-base-pair reads on the Illumina HiSeq System. Per the original workflow: Across the 600 to 700 repertoires, a later analysis counted 80 million or so unique TCR beta chains, about 10 million of which were shared by at least two donors. Raw reads were error-corrected and collapsed into unique sequences with a nearest-neighbor algorithm that merged closely related sequences to remove PCR and sequencing errors. To assign V, D and J gene segments, CDR3 sequences were aligned to IMGT reference sequences. For a sequence to be retained, a match of at least six nucleotides was required to both a V gene segment and a J gene segment. A rearrangement counted as productive if the CDR3 had no stop codons and remained in frame with V and J, and every other rearrangement counted as non-productive. CDR3 was defined according to IMGT convention as the region running from the second conserved V-encoded cysteine to the conserved J-encoded phenylalanine. In an earlier analysis of 500 to 650 of the donors, sequences lacking an unambiguous match to a single V gene segment were excluded. In an earlier analysis of 450 to 700 of the donors, V segments were called functional above 56.7% productive rearrangements and were called segregating when the between-donor standard deviation exceeded 5%. A statistical classification framework was built to diagnose cytomegalovirus status from the catalog of TCR beta chain sequences. V and J gene assignment, in a later analysis, came from comparing TCR nucleotide sequences with IMGT/GENE-DB human TR gene sequences. In a later analysis, CDR3 sequences and most-parsimonious VDJ recombination scenarios were assigned using the TCRdist pipeline. In a later analysis, each TCR beta chain was defined by its CDR3 amino acid sequence together with its V-gene family, and reads lacking a unique V-gene family were excluded. As a way to deal with suspected cross-contamination and a sequencing artifact, a later analysis dropped approximately 570 nucleotide sequences that were highly shared and had low generation probability. In a later analysis, a clonal expansion index for each public chain was calculated from normalized within-repertoire ranks of inferred template counts. In a later analysis, generation probabilities were computed with a VDJ recombination model fitted to out-of-frame rearrangements, and the resulting probabilities were checked against IGoR. In a later analysis, TCR-TCR, TCR-HLA and TCR-CMV co-occurrence was scored with hypergeometric tests, and a repertoire-size bias correction was applied to TCR pairs. A later analysis estimated false discovery rates by permuting HLA or CMV assignments 20 times. In a later analysis, co-occurring TCRs were grouped using DBSCAN, and TCRdist sequence similarity was added for clustering within HLA-allele-positive subsets. Repertoires with fewer than 30,000 or more than 120,000 public chains, plus five repertoires with anomalous nucleotide sharing, were excluded from co-occurrence clustering. The immuneACCESS repertoire file appears here via TCRdb, limited to in-frame rearrangements. These files lack a portion of the clones; in checked studies, under half of the deficit traces to unresolved V genes, and the cause of the others is not known. V and J calls and clone size are copied from that table; D and trimming were computed from the DNA. Counted in this sample were some 140,000 clones; 77% of them appeared once. Of the sample, approximately 2% is held by the ten largest clones.

The source is a man aged 30-40 years in good health and CMV-seronegative. The sequencing input was PBMCs.

At the DNA level, the sequence is TGTGCCAGCATAGTCAGGATATACACTGAAGCTTTCTTT. It encodes CASIVRIYTEAFF. Here the chain combines TRBV2 and TRBJ1-1, with the identity of the D gene unclear. V drops 7 bases and J drops 3 bases, leaving 12 bases in between. The CDR3 holds 13 amino acids from the cysteine to the phenylalanine. Only the CDR3 region is kept as DNA, spanning 39 bases read in frame from base 1. CDR1 and CDR2 were assigned from the germline V gene as SNHLY and FYNNEI.